The 18 T cell receptor beta chains reported below all come from one sample, sequenced in a study of memory CD4+ T cells and cytomegalovirus serostatus. The sort gate was single viable CD3+CD4+CD8-CD45RO+ cells for memory CD4+ T cells. Using immunoSEQ multiplex PCR, the repertoire was profiled, and TCRdb retains in-frame clones only, with some absent. The table has under 55,000 clones, about four fifths seen once. Sequenced input: memory CD4+ T cells from blood. The receptors were gathered from an adult in good health and CMV-seropositive.

The chain carries TRBV11-2 and TRBJ2-1, with a possible D match to TRBD2 (5 bases). Trimming cost V 1 base and J 0 bases, with 10 bases left between them. The CDR3 contains 16 residues. Germline V gene sequence: CDR1 SGHAT, CDR2 FQNNGV. The CDR3 region is CASSLGTFSSYNEQFF. Written as DNA, the CDR3 is TGTGCCAGCAGCTTAGGGACTTTCAGCTCCTACAATGAGCAGTTCTTC.

The chain links TRBV18 to TRBJ1-4, with D unclear. The V end lost 2 bases, the J end lost 0 bases, and 7 bases lay between the germline ends. This CDR3 region has 15 residues. Per germline, CDR1 KGHSH and CDR2 LQKENI. CDR3 region: CASSPEAATNEKLFF. The CDR3, as DNA: TGTGCCAGCTCACCAGAGGCCGCAACTAATGAAAAACTGTTTTTT.

This rearrangement joins TRBV4-3 to TRBJ1-2, with D maybe TRBD1 (5 bases). Germline CDR1 reads LGHNA; CDR2 reads YSLEER. V lost 0 bases and J 2 bases, leaving 10 bases between the germline ends. CDR3 length: 15 amino acids. The CDR3 spells CASSQDVTVNYGYTF. CDR3 DNA sequence: TGCGCCAGCAGCCAAGACGTGACAGTAAACTATGGCTACACCTTC.

This clone has only one observation. The chain links TRBV4-1 to TRBJ1-2; no clear D. CDR1 is MGHRA and CDR2 is YSYEKL in the germline V gene. The CDR3 totals 12 residues. V lost 8 bases and J lost 8, with 15 bases in between. DNA for the CDR3: TGCGCCAGCGGAGGGTTAGGAACCGGCTACACCTTC. It is translated as CASGGLGTGYTF.

This chain joins TRBV11-2 and TRBJ2-1; the D gene is possibly TRBD2 (5 bases). Germline CDR1 and CDR2: SGHAT and FQNNGV. This CDR3 comprises 12 residues. Trimming took 5 bases from V and 10 from J, leaving 12 bases between them. The CDR3 nucleotides read TGTGCCAGCAGCCCGGCGCGAGGGGAGCAGTTCTTC. Translated: CASSPARGEQFF.

This chain joins TRBV18 and TRBJ1-1, with D perhaps matching TRBD1 (6 bases). CDR1 and CDR2 (germline): KGHSH, LQKENI. With 3 bases removed from V and 1 base from J, the gap between germline ends came to 12 bases. This CDR3 comprises 15 residues. This CDR3 is CASSPMGHQNTEAFF. Here the CDR3 DNA reads TGTGCCAGCTCACCTATGGGACACCAGAACACTGAAGCTTTCTTT.

The genes are TRBV6-5 and TRBJ2-1; D not resolved. V lost 2 bases, J lost 0 bases, and 11 bases lay in between. The germline V gene encodes CDR1 MNHEY and CDR2 SVGAGI. This CDR3 is 16 amino acids long. The CDR3 reads CASSYGVLSSYNEQFF. Here the CDR3 DNA reads TGTGCCAGCAGTTACGGGGTCCTGAGCTCCTACAATGAGCAGTTCTTC.

V is TRBV6-5 and J is TRBJ2-7; D is uncertain. The CDR3 totals 14 residues. Trimming pared 6 bases from V and 2 bases from J, leaving 14 bases between. CDR1 is MNHEY, CDR2 SVGAGI, per germline. The CDR3 reads CASSYIDIPYEQYF. For the CDR3, the DNA is TGTGCCAGCAGCTATATCGACATTCCCTACGAGCAGTACTTC.

The rearrangement uses TRBV2 and TRBJ2-3; 8 positions agree with TRBD2. Trimming removed 11 bases from V and 3 bases from J; junction bases left unmatched: 19. Germline-derived CDR1 and CDR2 are SNHLY and FYNNEI. The CDR3 contains 17 residues. The CDR3: CAARPDDGTSSTDTQYF. The DNA for the CDR3 is TGTGCCGCAAGGCCAGATGACGGGACTAGTAGTACAGATACGCAGTATTTT. The full variable domain, its missing parts supplied by reference TRBV2 and TRBJ2-3, is EPEVTQTPSHQVTQMGQEVILRCVPISNHLYFYWYRQILGQKVEFLVSFYNNEISEKSEIFDDQFSVERPDGSNFTLKIRSTKLEDSAMYFCAARPDDGTSSTDTQYFGPGTRLTVL.

V and J are TRBV7-9 and TRBJ1-2; D is undetermined. Trimming took off 5 bases at V and 3 bases at J, with 7 bases between the two ends. Germline assignment: CDR1 SEHNR and CDR2 FQNEAQ (reference sequence). CDR3 length: 12 amino acids. The CDR3 DNA follows: TGTGCCAGCAGCGGGGTTGACTATGGCTACACCTTC. This codes for CASSGVDYGYTF.

The CDR3 protein is CASSLTARSYGYTF. CDR3 coding DNA: TGTGCCAGCAGCTTAACAGCCCGGAGTTATGGCTACACCTTC. The V call is TRBV13, the J call TRBJ1-2; D uncertain. The germline CDR1 and CDR2 sequences are PRHDT and FYEKMQ (reference sequence). The CDR3 totals 14 residues. V lost 2 bases to trimming and J lost 5 bases, with 12 bases between them.

The genes are TRBV7-2 and TRBJ2-5; D may correspond to TRBD1 or TRBD2 (6 bases each). The germline V and J ends were trimmed by 4 bases and 0 bases, with 9 bases remaining between them. The CDR3 contains 14 residues. In germline, CDR1 is SGHTA, CDR2 FQGNSA. The DNA of the CDR3 is TGTGCCAGCAGCTGGGGGGCGTACCAAGAGACCCAGTACTTC. It encodes CASSWGAYQETQYF.

This sequence joins TRBV7-2 and TRBJ2-5; 9 nucleotides align to TRBD2. The ends lost 4 bases at V and 6 bases at J; junction bases unmatched: 21. The CDR3 sequence is 19 residues long. From germline, CDR1 is SGHTA and CDR2 FQGNSA. The CDR3 DNA sequence: TGTGCCAGCAGCTCGGCCCGGGGGATAGCGGGGGCCGTTAAAAAGACCCAGTACTTC. Protein sequence: CASSSARGIAGAVKKTQYF. The full variable domain, in which reference TRBV7-2 and TRBJ2-5 provide the parts outside the CDR3, is GAGVSQSPSNKVTEKGKDVELRCDPISGHTALYWYRQSLGQGLEFLIYFQGNSAPDKSGLPSDRFSAERTGGSVSTLTIQRTQQEDSAVYLCASSSARGIAGAVKKTQYFGPGTRLLVL.

The chain employs TRBV27 and TRBJ1-6; possible D gene TRBD1, 5 bases. V was cut by 8 bases and J by 13 bases, with 21 bases left in between. Germline V lookup: CDR1 MNHEY, CDR2 SMNVEV (reference sequence). CDR3 length equals 14 residues. The DNA of the CDR3 is TGTGCCAGCGCGGGTGGCGGCCTACGGGGGCCCCTCCACTTT. It yields the protein CASAGGGLRGPLHF.

This chain uses TRBV28 with TRBJ1-2; 8 bases agree with TRBD1. V lost 3 bases, J lost 4 bases, and 7 bases stayed unmatched. The germline CDR1 and CDR2 sequences are MDHEN and SYDVKM. CDR3 length: 15 amino acids. This chain's CDR3 is CASSFRDRPTYGYTF. The DNA for the CDR3 is TGTGCCAGCAGTTTCCGGGACAGGCCTACCTATGGCTACACCTTC.

The chain uses TRBV18 and TRBJ1-5; TRBD1 agrees at 8 bases. Germline values: CDR1 KGHSH, CDR2 LQKENI. The CDR3 sequence is 14 residues long. After removal of 6 bases from V and 2 bases from J, the junction contained 3 bases not matched to a gene. CDR3 in amino acids: CASSVTGGNQPQHF. Written as DNA, the CDR3 is TGTGCCAGCTCTGTGACAGGGGGCAATCAGCCCCAGCATTTT.

V usage is TRBV7-2 and J usage is TRBJ2-3, with 7 bases identical to TRBD2. CDR1 and CDR2 (germline): SGHTA, FQGNSA. The CDR3 is 14 residues long. V lost 5 bases, J lost 0 bases, and 2 bases stayed unmatched. Here the CDR3 DNA reads TGTGCCAGCAGCAATAGCGGGAGCACAGATACGCAGTATTTT. Its protein product is CASSNSGSTDTQYF.

This clone was observed once. The chain combines TRBV7-2 with TRBJ1-2; the match to TRBD1 covers 7 bases. In germline, CDR1 is SGHTA, CDR2 FQGNSA. Trimming removed 5 bases from V and 5 bases from J; junction bases left unmatched: 8. The CDR3 extends over 14 amino acids. The CDR3 DNA reads as TGTGCCAGCAGCCTGACAGGGTATTCTTATGGCTACACCTTC. Its translation is CASSLTGYSYGYTF.